This T cell receptor beta chain comes out of a study of graft-versus-host responses after intestinal transplantation. Study at large: Recipients were all induced with anti-thymocyte globulin, then given tacrolimus and steroids for around three years.

The CDR3 spans 13 residues. Trimming pared 4 bases from V and 2 bases from J, leaving 6 bases between. The germline V gene encodes CDR1 MNHNY and CDR2 SVGAGI (reference sequence). Concerning this clone: Antigen unknown.

Generated by immunoSEQ multiplex PCR, the TCRdb table keeps only in-frame clones and is missing some. The sample contains about 100,000 clones, roughly 87% of which appear only once. This chain links TRBV6-6 with TRBJ1-3; unclear D gene. The source was unstimulated CD4+ T cells sorted from spleen or lymph node cells, collected before transplant. The TCR sequence derives from a human donor who was the organ donor for an intestinal transplant. CDR3 coding DNA: TGTGCCAGCAGTTTACATCCTGGAAACACCATATATTTT. Translation gives CASSLHPGNTIYF.